This T cell receptor beta chain was sequenced in a study of blood T cell repertoires in COVID-19. The overall study: Collection of acute and convalescent COVID-19 samples took place in the United States, Italy and Spain. Sources were T cells, B-cell-depleted T cells, or PBMCs; the material itself was cDNA or gDNA.

This CDR3 region has 14 residues. The V and J ends lost 4 bases and 5 bases, in that order; junction bases with no gene match: 1. Germline CDR1 is SNHLY and CDR2 is FYNNEI. Under the authors' procedure: The assay estimated nucleated cells by amplifying reference gene primers. Assay used: immunoSEQ multiplex PCR; TCRdb lists only in-frame clones, some missing. D and trimming come from the DNA, and the V and J calls and clone size come from that table. The sample comprises roughly 63,000 clones, about 78% of which are singletons, and 10% to 15% rests with the top ten. Sequencing was performed on peripheral blood. The TCR sequence derives from a man older than 75 with acute or convalescent COVID-19. The gene calls are TRBV2 and TRBJ1-6, with 8 bases lining up with TRBD1. In DNA form, the CDR3 reads TGTGCCAGCAGTGCGACAGGGGATAATTCACCCCTCCACTTT. This sequence encodes CASSATGDNSPLHF.